The TCR beta chain under discussion was sequenced for a study of regulatory T cells in long-lasting Graves disease. Arm-PCR of CDR3 regions and iRepertoire HTBI primers were used to build TCR beta libraries. TCRdb re-called the multiplex PCR reads through MiXCR, storing one row per CDR3 protein. This sample has 350,000 to 450,000 distinct CDR3 sequences, with 12% found just once. This clonotype was found many times. Indicated time point: newly diagnosed GD, antithyroid drugs for less than 3 months. RNA isolated from PBMCs was used to make the TCR library. This CDR3 is built from 11 residues. V lost 3 bases to trimming and J lost 6 bases, with 5 bases between them. A further study also used this sample, focusing on T cells in Graves' hyperthyroidism and ophthalmopathy. That source reports: When the TCR CDR3 underwent first-round RT-PCR, the HTBI primer set was used.

The chain is built from TRBV12-3 or TRBV12-4 and TRBJ1-1; D is unresolved. The TCR was taken from a woman aged 18-29 years with Graves disease. The material was peripheral blood mononuclear cells (PBMCs), obtained at new diagnosis, from a patient treated with antithyroid drugs. The CDR3 loop reads CASSFFSEAFF. CDR3 nucleotides: TGTGCCAGCAGTTTTTTCTCTGAAGCTTTCTTT.